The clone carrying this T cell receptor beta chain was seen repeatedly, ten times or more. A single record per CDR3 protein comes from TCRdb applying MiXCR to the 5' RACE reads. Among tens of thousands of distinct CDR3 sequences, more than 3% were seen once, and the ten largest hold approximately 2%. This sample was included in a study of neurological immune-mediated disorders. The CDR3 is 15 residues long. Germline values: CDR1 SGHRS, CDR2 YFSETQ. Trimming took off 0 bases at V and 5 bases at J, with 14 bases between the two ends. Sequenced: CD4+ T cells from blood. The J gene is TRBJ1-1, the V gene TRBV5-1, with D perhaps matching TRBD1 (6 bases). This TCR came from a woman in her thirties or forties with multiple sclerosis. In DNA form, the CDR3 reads TGCGCCAGCAGCTTGGAGGGGGGAAGAGGTACTGAAGCTTTCTTT. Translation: CASSLEGGRGTEAFF.